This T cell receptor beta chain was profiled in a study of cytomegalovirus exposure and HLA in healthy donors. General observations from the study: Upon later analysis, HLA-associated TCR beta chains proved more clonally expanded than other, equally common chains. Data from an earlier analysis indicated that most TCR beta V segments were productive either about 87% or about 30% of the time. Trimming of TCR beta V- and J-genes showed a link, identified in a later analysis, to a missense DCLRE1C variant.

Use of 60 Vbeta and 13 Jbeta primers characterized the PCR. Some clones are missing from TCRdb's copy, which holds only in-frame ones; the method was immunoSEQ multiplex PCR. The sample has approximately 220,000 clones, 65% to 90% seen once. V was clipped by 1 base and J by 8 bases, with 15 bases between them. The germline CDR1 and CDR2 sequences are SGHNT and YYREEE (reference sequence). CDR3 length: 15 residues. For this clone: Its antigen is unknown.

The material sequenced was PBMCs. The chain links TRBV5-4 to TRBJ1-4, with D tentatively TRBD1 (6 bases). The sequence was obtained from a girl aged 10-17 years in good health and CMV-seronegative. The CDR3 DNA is TGTGCCAGCAGCTTGTATCATCAGGGGAAAGAAAAACTGTTTTTT. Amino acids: CASSLYHQGKEKLFF.